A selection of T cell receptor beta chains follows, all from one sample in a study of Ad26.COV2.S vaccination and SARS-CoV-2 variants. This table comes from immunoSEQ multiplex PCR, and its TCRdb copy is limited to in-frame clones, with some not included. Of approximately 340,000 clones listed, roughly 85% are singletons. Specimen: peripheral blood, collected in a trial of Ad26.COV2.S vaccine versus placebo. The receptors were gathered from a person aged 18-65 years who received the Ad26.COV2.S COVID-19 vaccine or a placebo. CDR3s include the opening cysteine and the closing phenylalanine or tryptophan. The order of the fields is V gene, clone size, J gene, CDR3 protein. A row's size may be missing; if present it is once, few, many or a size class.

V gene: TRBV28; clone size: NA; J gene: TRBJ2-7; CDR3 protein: CASMVGQTYRPSSYEQYF
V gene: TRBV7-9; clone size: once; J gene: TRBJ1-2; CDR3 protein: CASSADNYGYTF
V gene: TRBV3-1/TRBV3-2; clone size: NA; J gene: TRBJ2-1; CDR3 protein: CASSLTGYEQFF
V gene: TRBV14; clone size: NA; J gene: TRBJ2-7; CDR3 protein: CASSQWYLAGEYEQYF
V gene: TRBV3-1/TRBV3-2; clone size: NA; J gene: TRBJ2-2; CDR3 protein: CASSHSGLLTGELFF
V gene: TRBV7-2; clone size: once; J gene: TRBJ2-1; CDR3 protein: CASSFGSGGLVYNEQFF
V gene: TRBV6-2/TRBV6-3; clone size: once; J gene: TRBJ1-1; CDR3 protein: CASSPGTGWGNTEAFF
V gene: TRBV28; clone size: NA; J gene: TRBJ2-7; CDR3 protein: CASRDGGINEQYF
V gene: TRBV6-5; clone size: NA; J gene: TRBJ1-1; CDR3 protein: CATVRGSLNTEAFF
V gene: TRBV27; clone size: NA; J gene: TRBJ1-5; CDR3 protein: CASSPGTGLLSSDQPQHF
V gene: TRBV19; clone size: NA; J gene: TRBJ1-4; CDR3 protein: CASSRQGGTNEKLFF
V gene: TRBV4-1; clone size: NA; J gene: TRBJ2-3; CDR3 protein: CASSPRTSTDTQYF
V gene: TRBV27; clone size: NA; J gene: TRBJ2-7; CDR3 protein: CASSGMNSYEQYF
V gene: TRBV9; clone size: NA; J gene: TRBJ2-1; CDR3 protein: CASSVDGGSYNEQFF
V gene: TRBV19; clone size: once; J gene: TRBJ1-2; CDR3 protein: CASGQGTF
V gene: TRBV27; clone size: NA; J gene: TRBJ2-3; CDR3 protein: CASSQGLAGVASTDTQYF
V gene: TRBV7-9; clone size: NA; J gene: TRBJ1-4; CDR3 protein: CASSPDRQTNEKLFF
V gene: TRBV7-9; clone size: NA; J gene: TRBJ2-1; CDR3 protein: CASSLPDSYNEQFF
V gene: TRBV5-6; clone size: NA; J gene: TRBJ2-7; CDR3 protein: CASSLWGWYEQYF
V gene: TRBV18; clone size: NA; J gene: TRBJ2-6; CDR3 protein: CASSNGHVSGANVLTF
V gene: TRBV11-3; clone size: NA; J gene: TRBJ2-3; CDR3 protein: CASSSPTGRSTDTQYF
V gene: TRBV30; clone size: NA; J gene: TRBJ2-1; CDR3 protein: CAWSLGTSNDEQFF
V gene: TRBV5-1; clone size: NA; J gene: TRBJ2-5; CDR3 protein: CASSSATSEEETQYF
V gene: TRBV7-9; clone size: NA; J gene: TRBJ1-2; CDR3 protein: CASSLGRDTPQGYTF
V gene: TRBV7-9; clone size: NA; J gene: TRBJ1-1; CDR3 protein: CASSFGVNREEAFF
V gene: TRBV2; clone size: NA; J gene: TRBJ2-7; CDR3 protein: CASRRTNNEQYF
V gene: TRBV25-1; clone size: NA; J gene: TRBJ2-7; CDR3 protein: CASSEYGAEAYEQYF
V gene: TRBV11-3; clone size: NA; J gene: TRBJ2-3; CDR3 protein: CASSSSTGLLTDTQYF